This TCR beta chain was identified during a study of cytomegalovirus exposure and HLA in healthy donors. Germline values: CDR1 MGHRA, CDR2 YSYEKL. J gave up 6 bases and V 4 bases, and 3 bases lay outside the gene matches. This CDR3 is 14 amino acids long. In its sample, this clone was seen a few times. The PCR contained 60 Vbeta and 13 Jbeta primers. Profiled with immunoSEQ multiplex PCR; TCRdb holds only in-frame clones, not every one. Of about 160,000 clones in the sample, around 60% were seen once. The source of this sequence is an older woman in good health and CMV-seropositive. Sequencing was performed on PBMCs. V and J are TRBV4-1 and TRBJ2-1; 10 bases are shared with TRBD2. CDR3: CASSPASGGNEQFF. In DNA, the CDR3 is TGCGCCAGCAGCCCGGCTAGCGGGGGCAATGAGCAGTTCTTC.